Included here is one T cell receptor beta chain sequence, with context. Base qualities are not provided; no much larger clone lies one nucleotide away. Libraries were made using the immunoSEQ multiplex PCR assay. For most patients, genomic DNA was isolated with the Qiagen DNeasy Blood and Tissue Kit and sent frozen to Adaptive Biotechnologies for TCR sequencing. For most patients, genomic DNA was subjected to high-throughput TCR-beta CDR3 sequencing by Adaptive Biotechnologies. For the original study's pipeline: TCR sequencing data were retrieved from Adaptive's ImmunoSEQ software for around 18 patients, whereas three other patients were processed with MiXCR and VDJtools. To correct CD4 versus CD8 sorting errors, sequences present in both subsets at a frequency ratio below 5:1 were removed. CDR3 nucleotide sequences shared between donor and recipient were removed because the origin of such sequences could not be assigned. To be classed as alloreactive, a clone needed at least 2-fold expansion over unstimulated cells and a minimum CFSE-low frequency of 0.002% (template counts) or 0.001% (read counts). Mappable clones were those detected in sequenced pre-transplant spleen, lymph node, or MLR CFSE-low populations of the donor or recipient. The cumulative frequency of alloreactive clones was calculated as a percentage of all sequences, weighted by copy number. TCRdb obtained this table from immuneACCESS and retained in-frame rearrangements with V and J assigned. These tables miss some clones; where compared with another copy, unresolved V genes account for less than half of the shortfall, and the remainder is unexplained. V, J and clone size are taken as reported in that table, and D and trimming were inferred from the DNA itself. In all, the sample holds approximately 9,800 clones, and approximately 30% of those were seen once. The ten largest clones add up to approximately 5% of the sample.

In light of the paper, this sample's time point label describes: cells obtained before transplantation from donor or recipient. In the mixed lymphocyte reactions, approximately 200,000 CFSE-labeled pre-transplant responders were plated with approximately 200,000 irradiated violet-dye-labeled stimulators and cultured for six to seven days. Proliferating CD3+CD4+CFSE-low and CD3+CD8+CFSE-low responder cells were FACS-sorted on a BD Influx sorter after the mixed lymphocyte reaction. V is pruned by 5 bases and J by 8 bases, leaving 10 bases of the junction without a gene match. The CDR3, from cysteine to phenylalanine, totals 15 residues. Only the CDR3 portion is preserved as DNA: 45 bases, with reading frame beginning at the first base. In the germline V gene, CDR1 corresponds to SNHLY and CDR2 to FYNNEI. This sample is part of a study of graft-versus-host responses after intestinal transplantation (dated by TCRdb to 2020 to 2022). About the full investigation: Multivisceral, liver-intestinal, or isolated intestinal transplants were received by the recipients. The cohort enrolled some 23 intestinal transplant recipients, one of whom was a retransplant, and a few patients without pretransplant specimens were excluded. After intestinal transplantation, graft-versus-host and host-versus-graft alloreactive T cell clones were followed in the graft, circulation and bone marrow using bulk TCR-beta CDR3 sequencing. A peak of at least 4% donor T cells among recipient peripheral blood mononuclear cells was the definition used for donor T cell macrochimerism. Every recipient was given anti-thymocyte globulin induction, followed by around three years of maintenance tacrolimus and steroids. Samples from three later patients were sequenced in-house on an Illumina MiSeq with MiXCR processing rather than by the commercial service. To identify alloreactive clones, pre-transplant mixed lymphocyte reaction products were sequenced and compared with unstimulated pre-transplant donor and recipient T cells. Overall results and qualifications from the work: In patients with donor T cell macrochimerism, the allografts had high GvH to HvG T cell clonal ratios. The conclusions were limited by the relatively low number and heterogeneity of the intestinal transplant patients. Early after transplant, declines in HvG clones were associated with peak levels of circulating GvH clones. GvH clones were detected in recipient bone marrow, and some of these GvH clones were observed earlier in ileal mucosa or blood, consistent with an intestinal mucosal origin.

The sequenced sample was alloreactive CD4+ T cells from a mixed lymphocyte reaction culture, obtained before transplantation. The cell subset or site tag for this specimen amounts to: CFSE-low proliferating T cells sorted from roughly 6-day pre-transplant mixed lymphocyte reaction (GvH or HvG direction). The chain joins TRBV2 to TRBJ1-4, and 8 bases in between align with TRBD1. This receptor was taken from a human patient who was an organ donor for intestinal transplantation. The CDR3 protein sequence reads: CASSPGTGGWEKLFF. The bases are TGTGCCAGCAGTCCCGGAACAGGGGGTTGGGAAAAACTGTTTTTT. Outside the CDR3, residues come from the reference TRBV2 and TRBJ1-4 proteins, so the full variable domain is: EPEVTQTPSHQVTQMGQEVILRCVPISNHLYFYWYRQILGQKVEFLVSFYNNEISEKSEIFDDQFSVERPDGSNFTLKIRSTKLEDSAMYFCASSPGTGGWEKLFFGSGTQLSVL.